The rows below give T cell receptor beta chains drawn from one sample of a study of T cells in Graves' hyperthyroidism and ophthalmopathy. TCRdb re-derived calls from the multiplex PCR reads in MiXCR, one entry per CDR3 protein. The sample carries 600,000 to 650,000 distinct CDR3 sequences, under 25% recorded once. The source material was blood. The receptors shown here come from a man aged 25 to 40 with Graves' ophthalmopathy. The CDR3 runs from the conserved cysteine through the conserved F or W. The D gene is left open where the match is weak. Clone size appears in some rows only: once, few, many, or a class for an expanded clone.

>TRBD1|TRBJ2-2|few|TRBV11-2
CASSPEVGQGVGAGELFF
TGTGCCAGCAGCCCCGAGGTGGGACAGGGAGTAGGGGCCGGGGAGCTGTTTTTT
>TRBD2|TRBJ2-7|NA|TRBV20-1
CSARDRGTSNYEQYF
TGCAGTGCTAGAGATCGGGGGACTAGCAACTACGAGCAGTACTTC
>TRBD1|TRBJ1-4|NA|TRBV5-5
CASSAAGGAVGEKLFF
TGTGCCAGCAGCGCCGCAGGGGGCGCCGTTGGAGAAAAACTGTTTTTT
>NA|TRBJ1-2|NA|TRBV6-5
CASSYSGRNGYTF
TGTGCCAGCAGTTACTCAGGACGGAATGGCTACACCTTC
>TRBD2|TRBJ2-1|NA|TRBV3-1
CASSQEASGDEQFF
TGTGCCAGCAGCCAAGAAGCTAGCGGCGATGAGCAGTTCTTC
>NA|TRBJ1-5|NA|TRBV6-1
CASSSDGGNQPQHF
TGTGCCAGCAGCTCCGACGGGGGCAATCAGCCCCAGCATTTT
>TRBD1|TRBJ2-2|NA|TRBV29-1
CSAGQANTGELFF
TGCAGCGCTGGACAGGCGAACACCGGGGAGCTGTTTTTT
>NA|TRBJ1-1|many|TRBV6-1
CASSYSSDGGTEAFF
TGTGCCAGCAGTTACTCCTCCGATGGAGGGACTGAAGCTTTCTTT
>NA|TRBJ2-3|NA|TRBV5-4
CASSQTSPSTDTQYF
TGTGCCAGCAGCCAAACTAGTCCCTCCACAGATACGCAGTATTTT
>NA|TRBJ1-2|NA|TRBV28
CASSLQANYGYTF
TGTGCCAGCAGTTTACAGGCTAACTATGGCTACACCTTC
>NA|TRBJ2-7|NA|TRBV14
CASSQGGKSSYEQYF
TGTGCCAGCAGCCAAGGCGGGAAGTCCTCCTACGAGCAGTACTTC
>NA|TRBJ2-7|NA|TRBV10-3
CVISPQDSYEQYF
TGTGTCATCAGCCCGCAGGATTCCTACGAGCAGTACTTC
>NA|TRBJ2-3|NA|TRBV6-2/TRBV6-3
CASSYSSPDTQYF
TGTGCCAGCAGTTACTCGAGCCCAGATACGCAGTATTTT
>NA|TRBJ2-1|NA|TRBV6-5
CASSYSSGGRGANEQFF
TGTGCCAGCAGTTACTCGTCGGGTGGGAGAGGGGCTAATGAGCAGTTCTTC
>NA|TRBJ2-3|NA|TRBV6-2/TRBV6-3
CASSPRGGTDTQYF
TGTGCCAGCAGTCCCCGCGGGGGCACAGATACGCAGTATTTT
>TRBD1|TRBJ2-1|few|TRBV4-3
CASSQTRDRGNEQFF
TGCGCCAGCAGCCAGACCCGGGACAGGGGAAATGAGCAGTTCTTC
>NA|TRBJ1-2|many|TRBV30
CAWQTGYYGYTF
TGTGCCTGGCAGACAGGATACTATGGCTACACCTTC
>NA|TRBJ2-1|few|TRBV28
CASSPPRGVTSYNEQFF
TGTGCCAGCAGTCCCCCAAGGGGCGTTACCTCCTACAATGAGCAGTTCTTC
>TRBD1|TRBJ1-2|many|TRBV11-2
CASRPTGGATGYTF
TGTGCCAGCAGGCCAACAGGGGGCGCGACCGGCTACACCTTC
>NA|TRBJ1-1|few|TRBV6-5
CASSYSIRGLGGGRLVNTEAFF
TGTGCCAGCAGTTACTCGATCAGAGGCCTAGGAGGAGGACGTCTTGTGAACACTGAAGCTTTCTTT
>NA|TRBJ2-1|few|TRBV7-9
CASTPRDGTYNEQFF
TGTGCCAGCACCCCCCGGGACGGCACCTACAATGAGCAGTTCTTC
>TRBD1|TRBJ2-7|few|TRBV6-1
CASTQPGQGYEQYF
TGTGCCAGCACCCAACCGGGACAGGGCTACGAGCAGTACTTC
>TRBD2|TRBJ2-3|NA|TRBV28
CASSLGAAGGRTDTQYF
TGTGCCAGCAGTCTGGGGGCAGCGGGAGGACGCACAGATACGCAGTATTTT
>NA|TRBJ2-7|many|TRBV12-3/TRBV12-4
CASSPPAGVIYEQYF
TGTGCCAGCAGTCCACCCGCCGGGGTAATCTACGAGCAGTACTTC
>TRBD1|TRBJ2-4|NA|TRBV6-2/TRBV6-3
CASSRPTTGAIAKNIQYF
TGTGCCAGCAGTCGACCCACAACAGGGGCGATAGCCAAAAACATTCAGTACTTC
>TRBD1|TRBJ1-5|NA|TRBV28
CASSSGGQDNQPQHF
TGTGCCAGCAGTTCCGGCGGACAGGACAATCAGCCCCAGCATTTT
>NA|TRBJ1-3|few|TRBV5-1
CASASESGNTIYF
TGCGCCAGCGCCTCCGAATCTGGAAACACCATATATTTT
>TRBD1|TRBJ1-2|NA|TRBV7-2
CASSRDRSTYGYTF
TGTGCCAGCAGCCGGGACAGGAGCACCTATGGCTACACCTTC
>NA|TRBJ2-4|NA|TRBV24-1
CATSDLEVAKNIQYF
TGTGCCACCAGTGATTTAGAGGTAGCCAAAAACATTCAGTACTTC
>TRBD1|TRBJ2-7|NA|TRBV20-1
CSARDRSLGQASRKQYF
TGCAGTGCTAGAGATCGGAGTTTAGGACAGGCCTCAAGAAAGCAGTACTTC
>TRBD2|TRBJ2-1|NA|TRBV24-1
CATSAGTSGNYEQFF
TGTGCCACCAGTGCCGGGACTAGCGGGAACTATGAGCAGTTCTTC
>TRBD1|TRBJ2-6|NA|TRBV30
CAWSVRTGIFSGANVLTF
TGTGCCTGGAGTGTAAGGACAGGGATTTTCTCTGGGGCCAACGTCCTGACTTTC
>TRBD1|TRBJ2-4|once|TRBV19
CASSIVDREDKYIQYF
TGTGCCAGTAGTATAGTGGACAGGGAGGACAAGTACATTCAGTACTTC
>TRBD1|TRBJ1-6|NA|TRBV7-9
CASSSRQGSSPLHF
TGTGCCAGCAGCTCCCGACAGGGAAGCTCACCCCTCCACTTT
>NA|TRBJ2-3|NA|TRBV2
CASRQQTTSTDTQYF
TGTGCCAGCAGGCAACAGACTACTAGCACAGATACGCAGTATTTT
>TRBD2|TRBJ2-1|few|TRBV7-9
CASSLALIAGQFF
TGTGCCAGCAGCTTAGCCCTAATAGCGGGACAGTTCTTC
>NA|TRBJ2-7|NA|TRBV20-1
CSARELNPHTSYEQYF
TGCAGTGCTAGAGAACTGAATCCTCATACCTCCTACGAGCAGTACTTC
>TRBD2|TRBJ2-7|few|TRBV20-1
CSARDAGTSSYEQYF
TGCAGTGCTAGAGATGCAGGGACTAGCTCCTACGAGCAGTACTTC
>TRBD1|TRBJ2-7|many|TRBV7-9
CASSLAGTGPYEQYF
TGTGCCAGCAGTCTGGCGGGGACAGGGCCCTACGAGCAGTACTTC
>NA|TRBJ2-1|NA|TRBV7-9
CASSLALGRARGDNEQFF
TGTGCCAGCAGCTTAGCGCTCGGACGGGCAAGGGGAGACAATGAGCAGTTCTTC
>NA|TRBJ2-7|NA|TRBV6-2/TRBV6-3
CASSPDRPPAEQYF
TGTGCCAGCAGCCCCGACAGGCCCCCTGCCGAGCAGTACTTC
>TRBD2|TRBJ2-1|NA|TRBV7-9
CASSPRLGLLAGFFNEQFF
TGTGCCAGCAGCCCAAGACTGGGATTATTAGCGGGATTCTTCAATGAGCAGTTCTTC
>NA|TRBJ2-7|many|TRBV5-1
CASSLGRRAASYEQYF
TGCGCCAGCAGCTTGGGGCGCAGGGCGGCCTCCTACGAGCAGTACTTC
>NA|TRBJ2-1|once|TRBV6-1
CASRSDSFNEQFF
TGTGCCAGCAGGTCGGACAGCTTTAATGAGCAGTTCTTC
>NA|TRBJ1-1|NA|TRBV7-2
CASSLGGINTEAFF
TGTGCCAGCAGCTTAGGGGGGATTAACACTGAAGCTTTCTTT
>NA|TRBJ2-7|many|TRBV28
CASYGTETYEQYF
TGTGCCAGCTACGGGACGGAAACCTACGAGCAGTACTTC
>TRBD1|TRBJ2-3|NA|TRBV10-3
CAISDPDRGSDTQYF
TGTGCCATCAGTGACCCTGACAGGGGGTCAGATACGCAGTATTTT
>NA|TRBJ1-3|NA|TRBV6-1
CASKAGAGNTIYF
TGTGCCAGCAAGGCAGGGGCCGGAAACACCATATATTTT
>NA|TRBJ2-5|few|TRBV20-1
CSARKDVVETQYF
TGCAGTGCTAGAAAGGACGTCGTAGAGACCCAGTACTTC
>TRBD2|TRBJ2-2|NA|TRBV28
CASSLEGLAAGELFF
TGTGCCAGCAGTTTGGAGGGACTAGCAGCCGGGGAGCTGTTTTTT
>TRBD2|TRBJ2-7|NA|TRBV6-2/TRBV6-3
CASSQAVAGYEQYF
TGTGCCAGCAGCCAGGCGGTAGCGGGCTACGAGCAGTACTTC
>TRBD1|TRBJ1-4|few|TRBV4-3
CASSQEPQGGEKLFF
TGCGCCAGCAGCCAAGAACCCCAGGGGGGAGAAAAACTGTTTTTT
>TRBD1|TRBJ2-3|NA|TRBV29-1
CSVTQGVRTDTQYF
TGCAGCGTTACACAGGGGGTAAGGACAGATACGCAGTATTTT
>NA|TRBJ1-2|few|TRBV4-2
CASSQDMFGLEGYTF
TGTGCCAGCAGCCAAGACATGTTCGGGCTTGAAGGCTACACCTTC
>TRBD1|TRBJ1-5|NA|TRBV6-1
CASRKNRGNQPQHF
TGTGCCAGCAGAAAGAACAGGGGGAATCAGCCCCAGCATTTT
>NA|TRBJ2-3|many|TRBV27
CASSADRYTQYF
TGTGCCAGCAGCGCGGACCGGTATACGCAGTATTTT
>TRBD2|TRBJ2-3|few|TRBV20-1
CSARDGREGPDTQYF
TGCAGTGCTAGAGATGGTCGGGAGGGCCCAGATACGCAGTATTTT
>NA|TRBJ2-7|few|TRBV6-1
CASSEPHEQYF
TGTGCCAGCAGTGAGCCCCACGAGCAGTACTTC
>NA|TRBJ2-7|few|TRBV19
CASTPSAESSYEQYF
TGTGCCAGTACGCCTTCGGCGGAGAGCTCCTACGAGCAGTACTTC